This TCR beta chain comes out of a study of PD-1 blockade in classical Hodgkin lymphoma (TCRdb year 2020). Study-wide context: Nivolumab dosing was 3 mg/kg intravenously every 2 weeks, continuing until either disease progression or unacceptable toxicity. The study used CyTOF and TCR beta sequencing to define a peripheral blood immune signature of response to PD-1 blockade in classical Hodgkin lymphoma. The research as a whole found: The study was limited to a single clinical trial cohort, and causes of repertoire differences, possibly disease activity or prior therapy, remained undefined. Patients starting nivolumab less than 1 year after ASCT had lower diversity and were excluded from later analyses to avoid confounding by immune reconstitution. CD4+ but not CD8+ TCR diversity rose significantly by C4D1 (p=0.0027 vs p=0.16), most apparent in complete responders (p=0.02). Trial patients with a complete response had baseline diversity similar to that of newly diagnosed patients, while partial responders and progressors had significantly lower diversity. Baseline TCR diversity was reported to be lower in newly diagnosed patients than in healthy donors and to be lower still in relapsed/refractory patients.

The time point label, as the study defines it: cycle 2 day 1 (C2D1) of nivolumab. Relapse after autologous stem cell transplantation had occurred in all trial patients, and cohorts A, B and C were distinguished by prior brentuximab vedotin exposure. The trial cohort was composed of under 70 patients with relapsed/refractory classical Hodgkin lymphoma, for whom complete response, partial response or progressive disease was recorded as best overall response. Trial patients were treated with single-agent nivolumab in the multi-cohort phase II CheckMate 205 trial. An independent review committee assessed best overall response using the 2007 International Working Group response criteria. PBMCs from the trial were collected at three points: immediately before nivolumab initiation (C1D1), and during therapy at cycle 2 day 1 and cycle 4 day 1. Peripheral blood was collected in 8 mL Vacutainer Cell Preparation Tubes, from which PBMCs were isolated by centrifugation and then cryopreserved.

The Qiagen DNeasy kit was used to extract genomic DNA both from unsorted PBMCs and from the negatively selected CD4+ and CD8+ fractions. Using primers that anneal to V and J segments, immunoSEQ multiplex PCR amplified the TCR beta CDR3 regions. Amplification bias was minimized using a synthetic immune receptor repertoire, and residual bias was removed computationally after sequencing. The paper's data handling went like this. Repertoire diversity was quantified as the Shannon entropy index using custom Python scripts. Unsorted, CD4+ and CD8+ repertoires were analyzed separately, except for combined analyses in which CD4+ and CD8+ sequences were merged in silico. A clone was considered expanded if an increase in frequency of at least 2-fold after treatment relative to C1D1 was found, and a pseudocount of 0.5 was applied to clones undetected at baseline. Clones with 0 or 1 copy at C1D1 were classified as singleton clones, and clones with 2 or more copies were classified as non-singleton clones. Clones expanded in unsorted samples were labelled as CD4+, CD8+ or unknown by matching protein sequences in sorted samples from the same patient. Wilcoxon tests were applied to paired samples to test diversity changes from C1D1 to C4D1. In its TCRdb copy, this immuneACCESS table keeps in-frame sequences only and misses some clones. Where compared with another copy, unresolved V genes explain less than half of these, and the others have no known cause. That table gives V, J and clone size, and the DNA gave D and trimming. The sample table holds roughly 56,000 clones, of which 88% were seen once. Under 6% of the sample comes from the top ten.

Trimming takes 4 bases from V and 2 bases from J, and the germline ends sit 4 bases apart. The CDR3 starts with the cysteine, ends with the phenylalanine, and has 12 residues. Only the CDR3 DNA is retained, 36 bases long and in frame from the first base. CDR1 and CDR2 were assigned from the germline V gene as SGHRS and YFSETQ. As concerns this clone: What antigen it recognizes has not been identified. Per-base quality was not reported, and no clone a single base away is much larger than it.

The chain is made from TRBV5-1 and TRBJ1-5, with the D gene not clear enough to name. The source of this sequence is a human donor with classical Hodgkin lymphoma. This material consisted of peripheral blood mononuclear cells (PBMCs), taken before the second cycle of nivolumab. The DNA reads TGCGCCAGCAGCGACGGCAATCAGCCCCAGCATTTT. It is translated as CASSDGNQPQHF.